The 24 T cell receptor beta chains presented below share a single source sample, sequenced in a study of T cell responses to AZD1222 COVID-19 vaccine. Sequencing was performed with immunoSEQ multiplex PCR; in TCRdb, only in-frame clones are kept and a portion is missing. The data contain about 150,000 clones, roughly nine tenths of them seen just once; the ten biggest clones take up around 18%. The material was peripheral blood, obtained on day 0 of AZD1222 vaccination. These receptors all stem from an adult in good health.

CDR3 DNA sequence: TGTGCCAGCAGCGTAGCTCCTGACGGCAACTCTGGAAACACCATATATTTT. It yields the protein CASSVAPDGNSGNTIYF. This chain links TRBV9 with TRBJ1-3; D ambiguous. Between the trimmed V and J ends, which lost 0 bases and 0 bases, there was a span of 13 bases. CDR3 length equals 17 residues. Per germline, CDR1 SGDLS and CDR2 YYNGEE.

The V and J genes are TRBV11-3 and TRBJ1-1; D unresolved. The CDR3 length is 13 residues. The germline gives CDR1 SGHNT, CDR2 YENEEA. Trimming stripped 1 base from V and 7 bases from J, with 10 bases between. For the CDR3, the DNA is TGTGCCAGCAGCTTAGGGCCGTTACTTGAAGCTTTCTTT. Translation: CASSLGPLLEAFF.

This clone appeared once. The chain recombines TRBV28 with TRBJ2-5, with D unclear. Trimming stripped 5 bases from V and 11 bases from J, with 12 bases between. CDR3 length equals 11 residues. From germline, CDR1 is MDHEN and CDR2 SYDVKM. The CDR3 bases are TGTGCCAGCAGTGGTGGTCTCCCACAGTACTTC. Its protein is CASSGGLPQYF.

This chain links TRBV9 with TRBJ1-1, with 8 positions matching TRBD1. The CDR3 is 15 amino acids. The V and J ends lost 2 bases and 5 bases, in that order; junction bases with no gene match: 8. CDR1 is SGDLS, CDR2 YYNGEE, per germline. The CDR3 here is CASSVDGQGGTEAFF. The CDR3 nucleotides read TGTGCCAGCAGCGTGGACGGACAGGGTGGTACTGAAGCTTTCTTT.

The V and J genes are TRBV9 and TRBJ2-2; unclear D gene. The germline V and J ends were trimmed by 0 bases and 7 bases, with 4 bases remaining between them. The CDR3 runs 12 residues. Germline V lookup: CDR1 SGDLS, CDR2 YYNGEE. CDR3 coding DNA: TGTGCCAGCAGCGTAGGAAACGGGGAGCTGTTTTTT. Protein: CASSVGNGELFF.

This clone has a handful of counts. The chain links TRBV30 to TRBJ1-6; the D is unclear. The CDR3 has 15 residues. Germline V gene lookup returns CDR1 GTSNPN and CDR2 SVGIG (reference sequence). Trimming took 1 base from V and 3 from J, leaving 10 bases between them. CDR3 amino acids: CAWSGGFLYNSPLHF. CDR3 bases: TGTGCCTGGAGTGGTGGGTTCCTCTATAATTCACCCCTCCACTTT.

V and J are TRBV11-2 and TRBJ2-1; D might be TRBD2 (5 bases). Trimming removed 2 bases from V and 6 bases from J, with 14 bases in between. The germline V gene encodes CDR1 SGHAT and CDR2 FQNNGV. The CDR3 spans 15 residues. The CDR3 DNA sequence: TGTGCCAGCAGCTTAATGGGAGAAATCGGCAATGAGCAGTTCTTC. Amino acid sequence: CASSLMGEIGNEQFF.

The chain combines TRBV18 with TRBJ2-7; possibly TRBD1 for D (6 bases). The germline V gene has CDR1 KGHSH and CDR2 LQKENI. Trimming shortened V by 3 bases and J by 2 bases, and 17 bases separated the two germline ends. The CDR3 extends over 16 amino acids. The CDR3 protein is CASSPPNRVFTYEQYF. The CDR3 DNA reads TGTGCCAGCTCACCGCCGAACAGGGTCTTCACCTACGAGCAGTACTTC.

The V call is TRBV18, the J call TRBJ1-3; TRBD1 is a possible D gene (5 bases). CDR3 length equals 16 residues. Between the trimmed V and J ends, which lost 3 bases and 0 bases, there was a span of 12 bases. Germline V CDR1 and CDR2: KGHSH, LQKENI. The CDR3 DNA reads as TGTGCCAGCTCACCGGGGCAGAGTGGCTCTGGAAACACCATATATTTT. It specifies CASSPGQSGSGNTIYF.

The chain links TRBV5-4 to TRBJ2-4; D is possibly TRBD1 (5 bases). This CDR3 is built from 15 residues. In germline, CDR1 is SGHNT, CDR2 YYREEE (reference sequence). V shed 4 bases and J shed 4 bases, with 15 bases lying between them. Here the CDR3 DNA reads TGTGCCAGCAGCCCCCAGGGTCCCCAGAAAAACATTCAGTACTTC. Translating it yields CASSPQGPQKNIQYF.

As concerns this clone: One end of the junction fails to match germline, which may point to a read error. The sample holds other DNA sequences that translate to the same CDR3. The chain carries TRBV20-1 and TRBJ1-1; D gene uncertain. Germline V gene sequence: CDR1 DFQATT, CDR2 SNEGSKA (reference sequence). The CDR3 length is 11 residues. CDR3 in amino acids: CSARGGTEAFF. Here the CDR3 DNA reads TGCAGTGCCAGAGGTGGGACTGAAGCTTTCTTT.

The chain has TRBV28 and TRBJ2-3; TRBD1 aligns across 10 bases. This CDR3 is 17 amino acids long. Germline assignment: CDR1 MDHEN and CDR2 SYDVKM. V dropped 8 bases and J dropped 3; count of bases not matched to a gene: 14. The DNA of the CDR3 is TGTGCCAGCGGCTTGCCGGACAGGGGGAGTTGGACAGATACGCAGTATTTT. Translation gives CASGLPDRGSWTDTQYF.

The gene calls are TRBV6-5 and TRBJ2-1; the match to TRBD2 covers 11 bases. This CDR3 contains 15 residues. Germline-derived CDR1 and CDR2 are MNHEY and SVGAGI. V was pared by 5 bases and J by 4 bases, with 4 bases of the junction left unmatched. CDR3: CASSRGLAVYNEQFF. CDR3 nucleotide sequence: TGTGCCAGCAGTAGGGGACTAGCGGTTTACAATGAGCAGTTCTTC.

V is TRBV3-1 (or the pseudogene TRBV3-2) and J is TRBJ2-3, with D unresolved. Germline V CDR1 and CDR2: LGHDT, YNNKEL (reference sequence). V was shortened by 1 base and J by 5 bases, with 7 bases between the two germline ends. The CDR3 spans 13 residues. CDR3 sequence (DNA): TGTGCCAGCAGCCAAGCAGTCCAAGATACGCAGTATTTT. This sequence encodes CASSQAVQDTQYF.

CDR3 bases: TGCGCCAGCAGCGGCCGGGACAGGAGACCCAGGGGCACTGAAGCTTTCTTT. Its translation: CASSGRDRRPRGTEAFF. This chain uses TRBV5-1 with TRBJ1-1; 8 bases agree with TRBD1. V shed 4 bases, J shed 4 bases, and the junction held 15 bases outside the gene matches. This CDR3 has 17 amino acids. Germline values: CDR1 SGHRS, CDR2 YFSETQ.

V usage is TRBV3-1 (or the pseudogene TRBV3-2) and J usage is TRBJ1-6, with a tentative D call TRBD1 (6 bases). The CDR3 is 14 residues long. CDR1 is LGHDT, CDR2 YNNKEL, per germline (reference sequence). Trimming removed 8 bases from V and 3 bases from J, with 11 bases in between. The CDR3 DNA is TGTGCCAGCGCCGACAGGTTCTATAATTCACCCCTCCACTTT. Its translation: CASADRFYNSPLHF.

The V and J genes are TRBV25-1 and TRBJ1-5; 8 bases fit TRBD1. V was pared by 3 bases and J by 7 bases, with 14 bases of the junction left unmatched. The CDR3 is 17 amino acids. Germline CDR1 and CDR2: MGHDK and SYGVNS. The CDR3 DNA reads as TGTGCCAGCAGTGATGACACCGGGACAGGTGGGGACCAGCCCCAGCATTTT. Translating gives CASSDDTGTGGDQPQHF.

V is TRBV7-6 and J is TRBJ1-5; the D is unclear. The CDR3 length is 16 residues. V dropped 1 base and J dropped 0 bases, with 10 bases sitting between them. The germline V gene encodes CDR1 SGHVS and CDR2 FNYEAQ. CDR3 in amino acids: CASSLVSGDSNQPQHF. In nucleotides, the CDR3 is TGTGCCAGCAGCTTAGTATCCGGGGATAGCAATCAGCCCCAGCATTTT.

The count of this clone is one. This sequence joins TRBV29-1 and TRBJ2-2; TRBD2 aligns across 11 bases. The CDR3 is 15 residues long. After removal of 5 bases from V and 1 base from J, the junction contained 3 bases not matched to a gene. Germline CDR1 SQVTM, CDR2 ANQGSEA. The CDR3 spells CSVILAGGNTGELFF. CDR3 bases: TGCAGCGTTATCCTAGCGGGAGGGAACACCGGGGAGCTGTTTTTT.

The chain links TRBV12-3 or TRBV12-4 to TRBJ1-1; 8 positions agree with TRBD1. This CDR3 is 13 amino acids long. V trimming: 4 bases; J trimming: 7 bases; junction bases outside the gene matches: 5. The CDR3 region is CASSWDRTYEAFF. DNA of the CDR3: TGTGCCAGCAGTTGGGACAGGACCTATGAAGCTTTCTTT.

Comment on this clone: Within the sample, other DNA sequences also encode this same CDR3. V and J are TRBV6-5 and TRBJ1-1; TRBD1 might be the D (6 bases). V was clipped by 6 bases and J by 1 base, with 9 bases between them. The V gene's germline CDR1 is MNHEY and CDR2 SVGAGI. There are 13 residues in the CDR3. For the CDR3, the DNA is TGTGCCAGCAGCAGGACAGAGAACACTGAAGCTTTCTTT. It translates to CASSRTENTEAFF.

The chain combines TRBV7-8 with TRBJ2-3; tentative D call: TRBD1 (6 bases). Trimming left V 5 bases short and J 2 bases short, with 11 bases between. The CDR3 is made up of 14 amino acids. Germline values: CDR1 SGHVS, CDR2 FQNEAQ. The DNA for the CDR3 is TGTGCCAGCAGCACGACAGGAGTCACAGATACGCAGTATTTT. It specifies CASSTTGVTDTQYF.

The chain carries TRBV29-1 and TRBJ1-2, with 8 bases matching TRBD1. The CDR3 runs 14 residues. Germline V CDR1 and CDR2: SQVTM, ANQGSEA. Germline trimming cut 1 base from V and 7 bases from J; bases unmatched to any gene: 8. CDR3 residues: CSVEGRTGPSGYTF. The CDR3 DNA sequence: TGCAGCGTTGAAGGACGGACAGGGCCCTCTGGCTACACCTTC.

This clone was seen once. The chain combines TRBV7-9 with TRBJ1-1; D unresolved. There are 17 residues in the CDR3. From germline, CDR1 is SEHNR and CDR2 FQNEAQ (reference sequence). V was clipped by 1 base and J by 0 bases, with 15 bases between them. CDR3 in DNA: TGTGCCAGCAGCTTAGTAGTCCCGTTAGGAATGAACACTGAAGCTTTCTTT. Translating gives CASSLVVPLGMNTEAFF.